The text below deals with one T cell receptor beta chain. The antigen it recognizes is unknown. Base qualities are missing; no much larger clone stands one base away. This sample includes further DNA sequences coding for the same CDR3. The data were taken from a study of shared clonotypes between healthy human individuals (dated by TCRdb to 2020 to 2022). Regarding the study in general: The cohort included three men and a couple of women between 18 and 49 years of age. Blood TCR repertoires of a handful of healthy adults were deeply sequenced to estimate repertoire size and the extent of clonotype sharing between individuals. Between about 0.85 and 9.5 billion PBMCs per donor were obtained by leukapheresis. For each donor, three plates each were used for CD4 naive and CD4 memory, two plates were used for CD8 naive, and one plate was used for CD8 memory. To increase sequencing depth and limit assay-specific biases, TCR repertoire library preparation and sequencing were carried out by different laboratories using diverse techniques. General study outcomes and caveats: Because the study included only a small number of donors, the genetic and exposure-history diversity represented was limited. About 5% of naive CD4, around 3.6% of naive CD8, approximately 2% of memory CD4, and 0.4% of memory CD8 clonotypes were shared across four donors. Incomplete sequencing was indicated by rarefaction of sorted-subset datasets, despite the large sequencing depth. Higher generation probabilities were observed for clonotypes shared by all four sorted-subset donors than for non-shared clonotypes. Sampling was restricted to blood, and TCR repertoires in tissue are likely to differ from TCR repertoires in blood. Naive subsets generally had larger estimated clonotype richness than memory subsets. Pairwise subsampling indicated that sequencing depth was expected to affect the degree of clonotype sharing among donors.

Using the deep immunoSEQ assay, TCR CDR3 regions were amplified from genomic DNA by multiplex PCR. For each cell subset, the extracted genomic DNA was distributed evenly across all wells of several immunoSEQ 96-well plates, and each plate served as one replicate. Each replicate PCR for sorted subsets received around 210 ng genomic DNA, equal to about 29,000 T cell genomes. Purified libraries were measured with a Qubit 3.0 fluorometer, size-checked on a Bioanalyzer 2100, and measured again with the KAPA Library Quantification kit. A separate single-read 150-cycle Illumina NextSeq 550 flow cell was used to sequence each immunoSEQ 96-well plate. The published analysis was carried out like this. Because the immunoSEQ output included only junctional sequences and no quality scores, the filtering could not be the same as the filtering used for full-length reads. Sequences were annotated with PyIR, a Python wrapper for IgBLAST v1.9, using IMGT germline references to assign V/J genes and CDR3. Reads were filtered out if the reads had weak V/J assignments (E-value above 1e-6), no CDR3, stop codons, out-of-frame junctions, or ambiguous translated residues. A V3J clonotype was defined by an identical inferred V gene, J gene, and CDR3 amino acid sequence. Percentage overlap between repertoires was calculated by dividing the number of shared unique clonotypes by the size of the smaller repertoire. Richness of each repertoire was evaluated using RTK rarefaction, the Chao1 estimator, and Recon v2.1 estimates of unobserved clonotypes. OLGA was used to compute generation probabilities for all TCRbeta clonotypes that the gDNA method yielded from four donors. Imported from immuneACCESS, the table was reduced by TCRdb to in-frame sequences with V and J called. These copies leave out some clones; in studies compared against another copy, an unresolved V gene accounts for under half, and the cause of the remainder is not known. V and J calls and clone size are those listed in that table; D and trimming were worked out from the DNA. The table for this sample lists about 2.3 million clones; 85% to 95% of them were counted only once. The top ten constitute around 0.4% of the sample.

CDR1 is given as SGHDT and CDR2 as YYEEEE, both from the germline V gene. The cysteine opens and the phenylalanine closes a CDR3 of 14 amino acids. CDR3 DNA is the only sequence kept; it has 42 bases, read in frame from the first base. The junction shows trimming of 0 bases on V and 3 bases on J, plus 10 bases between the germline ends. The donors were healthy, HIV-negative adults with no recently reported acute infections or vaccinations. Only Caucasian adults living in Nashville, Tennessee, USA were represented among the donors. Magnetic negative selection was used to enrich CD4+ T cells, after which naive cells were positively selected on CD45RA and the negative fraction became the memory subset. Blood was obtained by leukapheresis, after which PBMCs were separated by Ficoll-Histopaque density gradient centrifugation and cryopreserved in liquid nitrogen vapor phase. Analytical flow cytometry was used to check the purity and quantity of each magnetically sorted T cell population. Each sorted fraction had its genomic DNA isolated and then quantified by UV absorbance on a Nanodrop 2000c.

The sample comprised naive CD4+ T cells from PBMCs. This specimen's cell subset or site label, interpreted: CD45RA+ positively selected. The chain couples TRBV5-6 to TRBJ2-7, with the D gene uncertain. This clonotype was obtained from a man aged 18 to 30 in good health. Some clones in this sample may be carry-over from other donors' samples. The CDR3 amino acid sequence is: CASSLDSRSYEQYF. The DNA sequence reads TGTGCCAGCAGCTTGGATTCGCGGAGCTACGAGCAGTACTTC.